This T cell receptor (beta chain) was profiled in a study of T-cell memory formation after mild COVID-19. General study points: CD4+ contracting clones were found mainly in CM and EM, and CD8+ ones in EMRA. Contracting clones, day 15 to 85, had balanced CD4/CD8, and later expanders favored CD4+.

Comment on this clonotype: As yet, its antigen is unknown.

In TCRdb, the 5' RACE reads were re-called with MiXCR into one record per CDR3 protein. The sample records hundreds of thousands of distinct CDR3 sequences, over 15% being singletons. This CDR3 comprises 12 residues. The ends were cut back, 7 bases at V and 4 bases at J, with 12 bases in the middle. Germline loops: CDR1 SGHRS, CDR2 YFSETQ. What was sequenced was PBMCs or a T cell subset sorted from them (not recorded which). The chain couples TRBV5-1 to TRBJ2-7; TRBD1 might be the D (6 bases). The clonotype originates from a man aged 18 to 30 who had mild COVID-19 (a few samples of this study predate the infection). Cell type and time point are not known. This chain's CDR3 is CASSGTLYEQYF. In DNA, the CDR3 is TGCGCCAGCTCCGGGACATTATACGAGCAGTACTTC.